This is a list of T cell receptor beta chains from one sample in a study of breast tumors, draining lymph nodes, adjacent tissues. A single record per CDR3 protein comes from TCRdb applying MiXCR to the multiplex PCR reads. The sample consists of roughly 130,000 distinct CDR3 sequences, just under 20% of them appearing once. The sequenced material came from axillary lymph node tissue. These TCRs come from a female donor with breast cancer. Some clones in this sample may be carry-over from other donors' samples. Each CDR3 is given with its conserved first and last residue. The D gene is left open where the match is weak. Not all rows give a size; the values are once, few, many and, for expanded clones, a class.

J gene: TRBJ1-5
D gene: -
clone size: many
V gene: TRBV5-6
CDR3 DNA: TGTGCCAGCAGCATACGGACCACCCGCAATCAGCCCCAGCATTTT
CDR3 protein: CASSIRTTRNQPQHF

J gene: TRBJ2-5
D gene: TRBD1
clone size: many
V gene: TRBV2
CDR3 DNA: TGTGCCAGCAGAGAGACAGGGGCAGAGACCCAGTACTTC
CDR3 protein: CASRETGAETQYF

J gene: TRBJ2-7
D gene: -
clone size: many
V gene: TRBV6-1
CDR3 DNA: TGTGCCAGCAGTTCCGACAAAACCTACGAGCAGTACTTC
CDR3 protein: CASSSDKTYEQYF

J gene: TRBJ2-5
D gene: -
clone size: many
V gene: TRBV7-2
CDR3 DNA: TGTGCCAGCAGCTTAGCTTGGGAAGAGACCCAGTACTTC
CDR3 protein: CASSLAWEETQYF

J gene: TRBJ2-2
D gene: -
clone size: -
V gene: TRBV4-2
CDR3 DNA: TGTGCCAGCAGCCAAGATTTGGGGGGGGGGGCAGGGGTCGGGGAGCTGTTTTTT
CDR3 protein: CASSQDLGGGAGVGELFF

J gene: TRBJ2-1
D gene: -
clone size: many
V gene: TRBV20-1
CDR3 DNA: TGCAGTGCTAACAACTCGACGGTTAACGGACTGGGAAATGAGCAGTTCTTC
CDR3 protein: CSANNSTVNGLGNEQFF

J gene: TRBJ2-1
D gene: TRBD2
clone size: many
V gene: TRBV20-1
CDR3 DNA: TGCAGTGCTAGACTAGCGGGGGGCCCCCACAATGAGCAGTTCTTC
CDR3 protein: CSARLAGGPHNEQFF

J gene: TRBJ2-3
D gene: -
clone size: many
V gene: TRBV2
CDR3 DNA: TGTGCCAGCAGTCGACAGCTAAGCACAGATACGCAGTATTTT
CDR3 protein: CASSRQLSTDTQYF

J gene: TRBJ1-2
D gene: -
clone size: many
V gene: TRBV6-2/TRBV6-3
CDR3 DNA: TGTGCCAGCAGTTACCAGGCCCTTATGGGTGGCTACACCTTC
CDR3 protein: CASSYQALMGGYTF

J gene: TRBJ2-1
D gene: TRBD2
clone size: many
V gene: TRBV7-3
CDR3 DNA: TGTGCCAGCAGCTTGTCCGGGACTAGCTCCTACAATGAGCAGTTCTTC
CDR3 protein: CASSLSGTSSYNEQFF

J gene: TRBJ2-3
D gene: TRBD2
clone size: few
V gene: TRBV11-2
CDR3 DNA: TGTGCCAGCAGCTTAGTGGCCGGGGGGGCCGTGTCAGATACGCAGTATTTT
CDR3 protein: CASSLVAGGAVSDTQYF

J gene: TRBJ1-3
D gene: -
clone size: many
V gene: TRBV4-2
CDR3 DNA: TGTGCCAGCAGCCAAGAAGCGGCACAGAGAAACACCATATATTTT
CDR3 protein: CASSQEAAQRNTIYF

J gene: TRBJ2-3
D gene: TRBD2
clone size: many
V gene: TRBV20-1
CDR3 DNA: TGCAGTGCCCCTCGGGACTACGGAACAGATACGCAGTATTTT
CDR3 protein: CSAPRDYGTDTQYF

J gene: TRBJ2-5
D gene: -
clone size: many
V gene: TRBV2
CDR3 DNA: TGTGCCAGCATCCCTCGGGAGACCCAGTACTTC
CDR3 protein: CASIPRETQYF

J gene: TRBJ2-1
D gene: -
clone size: -
V gene: TRBV11-2
CDR3 DNA: TGTGCCAGCAGCTTAGCTGCAGTCTACAATGAGCAGTCCTTC
CDR3 protein: CASSLAAVYNEQSF

J gene: TRBJ1-2
D gene: TRBD1
clone size: many
V gene: TRBV5-1
CDR3 DNA: TGCGCCAGCAGCTTAACTCCAGGGGGCTATGGCTACACCTTC
CDR3 protein: CASSLTPGGYGYTF

J gene: TRBJ2-7
D gene: TRBD1
clone size: many
V gene: TRBV7-8
CDR3 DNA: TGTGCCAGCAGCTTCGGACAGGGGGGATTCTACGAGCAGTACTTC
CDR3 protein: CASSFGQGGFYEQYF

J gene: TRBJ1-6
D gene: -
clone size: many
V gene: TRBV5-5
CDR3 DNA: TGTGCCAGCAGCTTGACACATCGGGGGGTTTATAATTCACCCCTCCACTTT
CDR3 protein: CASSLTHRGVYNSPLHF

J gene: TRBJ1-5
D gene: TRBD1
clone size: -
V gene: TRBV20-1
CDR3 DNA: TGCAGTGCTCTTCCTCGGGGACAGTTCAATCAGCCCCGGCATTTT
CDR3 protein: CSALPRGQFNQPRHF

J gene: TRBJ2-7
D gene: -
clone size: few
V gene: TRBV18
CDR3 DNA: TGTGCCAGCTCACCCAGGGCGGGACCCCCCTACGAGCAGTACTTC
CDR3 protein: CASSPRAGPPYEQYF

J gene: TRBJ1-2
D gene: -
clone size: many
V gene: TRBV29-1
CDR3 DNA: TGCAGCGTAAAAGGCGGGGCCCACTATGGCTACACCTTC
CDR3 protein: CSVKGGAHYGYTF

J gene: TRBJ2-1
D gene: -
clone size: many
V gene: TRBV2
CDR3 DNA: TGTGCCAGCAGGAGGACGGACTACTACAATGAGCAGTTCTTC
CDR3 protein: CASRRTDYYNEQFF

J gene: TRBJ2-5
D gene: -
clone size: -
V gene: TRBV19
CDR3 DNA: TGTGCCAGTAGGGGGCTAGGAGAGACCCAGTACTTC
CDR3 protein: CASRGLGETQYF

J gene: TRBJ1-1
D gene: -
clone size: -
V gene: TRBV7-9
CDR3 DNA: TGTGCCAGCAGCTTGGCAGGCACCCTTAACACTGAAGCTTTCTTT
CDR3 protein: CASSLAGTLNTEAFF